The entry that follows covers one TCR beta chain sequence. Its antigen target is currently unknown. No base-level quality is on record; no much larger clone is a single base apart. V and J are truncated by 5 bases and 2 bases respectively, leaving an intervening sequence of 10 bases. CDR1 and CDR2 are read off the germline V gene as SGHTA and FQGNSA. Spanning cysteine to phenylalanine, the CDR3 consists of 13 amino acids. The CDR3 DNA has 39 bases and is translated from base 1. TCRbeta CDR3 regions were amplified from genomic DNA by means of the immunoSEQ Assay, a bias-controlled multiplex PCR. The published analysis was carried out like this. The number of nucleated cells in each sample was estimated from the amplification of reference gene primers within the assay. To quantify the absolute abundance of each unique TCRbeta CDR3 rearrangement, sequence reads were collapsed and filtered. For each sample, productive Simpson clonality was calculated as the square root of Simpson's diversity index across productive rearrangements. TCRdb holds this immuneACCESS table with in-frame rearrangements only. Some clones are missing; in checked studies, unresolved V genes explain under half, and the rest has no known cause. That table furnishes V, J and clone size, whereas the DNA furnished D and trimming. This sample holds over 250,000 clones; 65% to 90% were observed only once. Of the sample, roughly 13% is held by the ten largest clones.

Whole blood was collected in K2EDTA tubes by collaborating institutions according to the institutions' own protocols. For TCRbeta analysis, collaborator samples were shipped as frozen whole blood, as isolated PBMCs, or as DNA extracted from either sample type. These data originate in a study of blood T cell repertoires in COVID-19 (dated by TCRdb to 2018 to 2021). Regarding the research as a whole: Samples from collaborators originated in the United States, Italy and Spain and spanned both the acute and convalescent phases of COVID-19. The samples were drawn from the first 160 participants of the ongoing ImmuneRACE study and from more than 1,000 subjects provided by 6 global collaborators. Where HLA class I and class II types were available, the types were taken from metadata supplied by the sample provider, not from assay-based typing. The material from the prospective study consisted of cDNA or gDNA derived from T cells, B-cell-depleted T cells, or PBMCs. Sample metadata almost always included a de-identified subject ID, COVID-19 status, age in years and sex. The dataset comprised deeply sampled blood TCRbeta repertoires from subjects exposed to, actively infected with, or recovered from COVID-19. The repertoires were made available in a free public database intended to serve as a resource for research on the immune response to SARS-CoV-2.

The investigation overall reported the following: The amount of clinical and demographic metadata varied by source and participant and was provided uncurated.

This clonotype originated in a human donor in a cohort sampled during active COVID-19. The sequencing sample was made of peripheral blood. The rearrangement combines TRBV7-2 with TRBJ2-7, and the D gene may be TRBD1, 7 bases matching. The DNA sequence is given as TGTGCCAGCAGCCCAGGGGGGACCTACGAGCAGTACTTC. Its protein is CASSPGGTYEQYF.